This T cell receptor beta chain was found in a study of blood T cell repertoires in COVID-19. The table came from immunoSEQ multiplex PCR; TCRdb's copy has only in-frame clones and leaves some out. Of about 30,000 clones detected, approximately 71% appear once; the ten largest clones hold around a sixth. About this clone: One end of the junction does not line up with germline, which may come from a read error.

The germline V gene encodes CDR1 SGHRS and CDR2 YFSETQ. The CDR3 totals 14 residues. This TCR came from a human donor in a cohort sampled during active COVID-19. This sequence joins TRBV5-1 and TRBJ2-3; tentatively, D is TRBD1 (6 bases). Specimen: peripheral blood. DNA for the CDR3: TGCGCCAGCAGATTGGACAGACGCACAGATACGCAGTATTTT. Protein sequence: CASRLDRRTDTQYF.